Listed below are T cell receptor beta chains from one sample, sequenced in a study of shared clonotypes between healthy human individuals. Assay: immunoSEQ multiplex PCR; the TCRdb copy retains only in-frame clones and omits some. Found here are around 2,000,000 clones, about 94% of them singletons; the top ten hold 1% to 1.3%. The sequenced sample consisted of naive CD8+ T cells sorted from blood. Source of these receptors: a man between 18 and 29 years old in good health. The CDR3 runs from the conserved cysteine through the conserved F or W. The D gene is left open where the match is weak. The size of a clone is reported for some rows only, either as once, few or many, or as a class for expanded clones.

clone_size j_call d_call v_call cdr3_aa cdr3_nt
. TRBJ2-7 . TRBV9 CASNYVGACYEQYF TGTGCCAGCAATTATGTAGGGGCGTGCTACGAGCAGTACTTC
. TRBJ1-1 . TRBV11-2 CASSLSTNTEAFF TGTGCCAGCAGCTTATCCACGAACACTGAAGCTTTCTTT
. TRBJ2-1 TRBD2 TRBV28 CASSLERGGLEQFF TGTGCCAGCAGTTTAGAGCGGGGGGGTTTAGAGCAGTTCTTC
. TRBJ2-7 . TRBV29-1 CSVGFAGTYEQYF TGCAGCGTTGGTTTCGCAGGTACCTACGAGCAGTACTTC
. TRBJ2-3 . TRBV4-3 CASSPLVTDTQYF TGCGCCAGCAGCCCTCTGGTCACAGATACGCAGTATTTT
. TRBJ2-7 TRBD2 TRBV29-1 CSAKWGGTYEQYF TGCAGCGCAAAGTGGGGGGGGACCTACGAGCAGTACTTC
. TRBJ2-1 . TRBV11-2 CASSFPGNEQFF TGTGCCAGCAGCTTTCCAGGCAATGAGCAGTTCTTC
. TRBJ2-5 . TRBV27 CASSLSGGSETQYF TGTGCCAGCAGTTTATCAGGGGGGTCGGAGACCCAGTACTTC
. TRBJ2-5 TRBD2 TRBV9 CASSWAGGAQETQYF TGTGCCAGCAGCTGGGCGGGAGGCGCTCAAGAGACCCAGTACTTC
. TRBJ2-1 TRBD2 TRBV11-2 CASSPETSGYNEQFF TGTGCCAGCAGCCCCGAGACTAGCGGATACAATGAGCAGTTCTTC
. TRBJ1-5 . TRBV4-3 CASSPAAIGNQPQHF TGCGCCAGCAGCCCCGCGGCTATCGGCAATCAGCCCCAGCATTTT
. TRBJ2-7 . TRBV15 CATSPDSDEQYF TGTGCCACCAGCCCTGACTCGGACGAGCAGTACTTC
. TRBJ1-1 . TRBV21-1 CASSKKAPQGNTEAFF TGTGCCAGCAGCAAAAAGGCCCCTCAGGGAAACACTGAAGCTTTCTTT
. TRBJ2-3 TRBD1 TRBV6-5 CASSRWGTEEDTQYF TGTGCCAGCAGTCGGTGGGGGACAGAGGAAGATACGCAGTATTTT
. TRBJ2-7 TRBD2 TRBV5-6 CASSLALAAYEQYF TGTGCCAGCAGCTTGGCTCTAGCGGCCTACGAGCAGTACTTC
. TRBJ2-7 . TRBV5-1 CASSSYYEQYF TGCGCCAGCAGCTCCTACTACGAGCAGTACTTC
. TRBJ2-1 TRBD1 TRBV27 CATTDRLINNEQFF TGTGCCACTACGGACAGGTTAATAAACAATGAGCAGTTCTTC
. TRBJ1-2 . TRBV4-1 CASSQDAGNYGYTF TGCGCCAGCAGCCAAGACGCGGGGAACTATGGCTACACCTTC
. TRBJ2-1 . TRBV4-1 CASLRQVSYNEQFF TGCGCCAGCCTCCGTCAGGTCTCCTACAATGAGCAGTTCTTC
. TRBJ2-1 TRBD2 TRBV11-2 CASSFNPGLGLNEQFF TGTGCCAGCAGCTTTAATCCGGGACTAGGCTTAAATGAGCAGTTCTTC
. TRBJ2-7 . TRBV9 CASSTDDSMSSYEQYF TGTGCCAGCAGCACCGACGACTCCATGAGCTCCTACGAGCAGTACTTC
. TRBJ2-7 . TRBV5-4 CASSSSREQYF TGTGCCAGCAGCAGTTCTAGGGAGCAGTACTTC
. TRBJ2-2 . TRBV27 CASTLRRGTNTGELFF TGTGCCAGCACCCTTCGCCGGGGCACGAACACCGGGGAGCTGTTTTTT
. TRBJ2-5 . TRBV28 CASSLFSSGETQYF TGTGCCAGCAGTCTTTTCTCTTCGGGAGAGACCCAGTACTTC
. TRBJ2-5 . TRBV7-9 CASSPPAGVETQYF TGTGCCAGCAGCCCACCTGCAGGGGTAGAGACCCAGTACTTC
. TRBJ1-2 TRBD1 TRBV6-1 CASSVIPGQGPYGYTF TGTGCCAGCAGTGTGATACCGGGACAGGGCCCTTATGGCTACACCTTC
once TRBJ2-1 . TRBV9 CASSVQGGSYNEQFF TGTGCCAGCAGCGTACAGGGGGGCTCCTACAATGAGCAGTTCTTC
. TRBJ1-3 . TRBV30 CACHWAGRRPGNTIYF TGTGCCTGCCATTGGGCCGGGAGGAGACCGGGAAACACCATATATTTT
. TRBJ2-7 . TRBV6-6 CASSYGGGSEQYF TGTGCCAGCAGTTACGGAGGGGGAAGCGAGCAGTACTTC
. TRBJ1-5 . TRBV6-1 CASNVRGTYNQPQHF TGTGCCAGCAACGTCAGGGGTACATACAATCAGCCCCAGCATTTT
. TRBJ2-7 . TRBV27 CASSLLPGADEQYF TGTGCCAGCAGTTTATTACCGGGGGCGGACGAGCAGTACTTC
. TRBJ2-7 . TRBV21-1 CASIDSGFYEQYF TGTGCCAGCATCGATTCAGGGTTCTACGAGCAGTACTTC
. TRBJ1-3 . TRBV7-2 CASSAHISSGNTIYF TGTGCCAGCAGCGCCCACATCAGCTCTGGAAACACCATATATTTT
. TRBJ1-1 . TRBV27 CASNSLGDTEAFF TGTGCCAGCAACTCGCTGGGGGACACTGAAGCTTTCTTT
. TRBJ2-1 TRBD2 TRBV7-2 CASRTWTSGYPRGNEQFF TGTGCCAGCAGGACCTGGACTAGCGGGTACCCGCGGGGCAATGAGCAGTTCTTC
. TRBJ2-2 TRBD1 TRBV13 CASSATGFTGELFF TGTGCCAGCAGCGCGACAGGGTTCACCGGGGAGCTGTTTTTT
. TRBJ2-7 . TRBV29-1 CSVQAAISYEQYF TGCAGCGTTCAGGCGGCTATCTCCTACGAGCAGTACTTC
. TRBJ2-5 . TRBV2 CASSAPTEGYETQYF TGTGCCAGCAGTGCCCCGACAGAGGGGTACGAGACCCAGTACTTC
. TRBJ1-1 . TRBV25-1 CASSEGWLNTEAFF TGTGCCAGCAGCGAGGGGTGGCTGAACACTGAAGCTTTCTTT
. TRBJ1-6 . TRBV9 CASSQDAFNSPLHF TGTGCCAGCTCCCAAGACGCGTTCAATTCACCCCTCCACTTT
. TRBJ2-7 . TRBV5-4 CASSLGQGGIYEQYF TGTGCCAGCAGCTTGGGGCAGGGGGGAATTTACGAGCAGTACTTC